This T cell receptor (beta chain) was recorded in a study of CD8 T cells in Susac syndrome. The study sequenced TCR beta in blood CD8+ and CD4+ T cells. Negative isolation was used for CD8+ and CD4+ T cells and FACS enrichment for TEMRA cells. Reverse transcription of about 0.5 to 1 ug RNA used random hexamers. One entry per CDR3 protein results from TCRdb running MiXCR on the immunoSEQ multiplex PCR reads. Among some 190,000 distinct CDR3 sequences, almost 96% were seen once, and the ten largest hold approximately 0.09%. The CDR3 loop spans 15 amino acids. V lost 3 bases and J 0 bases, leaving 11 bases between the germline ends. Germline V CDR1 and CDR2: GTSNPN, SVGIG (reference sequence).

The TCR was taken from a human donor with multiple sclerosis. The chain carries TRBV30 and TRBJ1-4, with D unclear. The material sequenced was CD4+ T cells from PBMCs. The CDR3 nucleotides read TGTGCCTGGAGCCCCGGGGTCTCAACTAATGAAAAACTGTTTTTT. Its protein product is CAWSPGVSTNEKLFF.